This T cell receptor (beta chain) was recovered during a study of blood T cell repertoires in COVID-19. Study at large: Sites across the United States, Italy and Spain contributed samples from acute and convalescent COVID-19. T cells, B-cell-depleted T cells, or PBMCs supplied cDNA or gDNA.

Original methodology: Reference gene primers were amplified, and this amplification served to estimate nucleated cell counts. Sequencing was performed with immunoSEQ multiplex PCR; in TCRdb, only in-frame clones are kept and a portion is missing. Clone size and V and J calls were adopted from that table, with D and trimming inferred from the DNA. This table has over 45,000 clones, 80% to 85% appearing once. CDR3 length equals 15 residues. Germline V gene data show CDR1 as MNHEY and CDR2 as SVGAGI. The V gene end was trimmed by 2 bases and the J gene end by 0 bases; junction bases not matched to a gene: 3.

The V gene is TRBV6-5, the J gene TRBJ2-7; 8 nucleotides line up with TRBD1. Sequenced sample: peripheral blood. The receptor's source is a human donor in a cohort sampled during active or convalescent COVID-19. Here the CDR3 reads CASSYDGTGSYEQYF. DNA of the CDR3: TGTGCCAGCAGTTACGACGGGACAGGCTCCTACGAGCAGTACTTC.